Listed below are T cell receptor beta chains from one sample, sequenced in a study of blood T cell repertoires in COVID-19. The repertoire was sequenced with immunoSEQ multiplex PCR; TCRdb's copy has only in-frame clones and lacks some. The sample records hundreds of thousands of clones, around 84% being singletons. Sequenced: PBMCs or T cells enriched from blood (not recorded which). The receptors here all came from a woman aged 40 to 55 who had recovered from COVID-19. Each CDR3 is given with its conserved first and last residue. The D gene is left open where the match is weak. Expanded clones are given a class, and other clones once, few, many or no size at all.

>few|TRBJ1-2|NA|TRBV4-1
TGCGCCAGCAGTCTGGCACACGCAAACTATGGCTACACCTTC
CASSLAHANYGYTF
>NA|TRBJ2-3|TRBD2|TRBV7-9
TGTGCCAGCAGCTTAGGACTAGCAGCTGCAGATACGCAGTATTTT
CASSLGLAAADTQYF
>NA|TRBJ1-1|NA|TRBV7-9
TGTGCCAGCAGCTTGGGGGCTCTGAACACTGAAGCTTTCTTT
CASSLGALNTEAFF
>NA|TRBJ2-7|NA|TRBV7-6
TGTGCCAGCAGCATACTCAGGGGGGACGAGCAGTACTTC
CASSILRGDEQYF
>NA|TRBJ1-5|NA|TRBV10-3
TGTGCCATCAGTGAGTCGAGCGTCAGGGGCTCTTATAGCAATCAGCCCCAGCATTTT
CAISESSVRGSYSNQPQHF
>NA|TRBJ2-7|TRBD1|TRBV7-9
TGTGCCAGCAGCTACCAAGACAGGGCCGGGCAGTACTTC
CASSYQDRAGQYF
>NA|TRBJ2-7|NA|TRBV27
TGTGCCAGCAGTCAGGGGTCTGGGTACGAGCAGTACTTC
CASSQGSGYEQYF
>once|TRBJ2-1|TRBD2|TRBV5-1
TGCGCCAGCAGCTTGATCCTAGGTAGCGGGAGTCAAGGGGGCAATGAGCAGTTCTTC
CASSLILGSGSQGGNEQFF
>NA|TRBJ1-1|TRBD1|TRBV30
TGTGCCTGGAGTGGGGACAGAAGGAACACTGAAGCTTTCTTT
CAWSGDRRNTEAFF
>NA|TRBJ2-3|TRBD1|TRBV10-3
TGTGCCATCAGCACTGATTCCGGGACAGGGAATTCAGATACGCAGTATTTT
CAISTDSGTGNSDTQYF
>NA|TRBJ2-2|TRBD1|TRBV5-8
TGTGCCAGCAGGACCCGGGACAGGTTGGCCGGGGAGCTGTTTTTT
CASRTRDRLAGELFF
>NA|TRBJ2-1|NA|TRBV11-2
TGTGCCAGCAGCGGGCCAGACAATGAGCAGTTCTTC
CASSGPDNEQFF
>few|TRBJ2-2|NA|TRBV6-5
TGTGCCAGCAGTTCCGACAGGAACACCGGGGAGCTGTTTTTT
CASSSDRNTGELFF
>NA|TRBJ1-2|NA|TRBV5-1
TGCGCCAGCAGCTTGGCCTCCGGGAACTATGGCTACACCTTC
CASSLASGNYGYTF
>NA|TRBJ2-1|TRBD1|TRBV29-1
TGCAGCGTGCGGACAGGGGAGCAGTTCTTC
CSVRTGEQFF
>NA|TRBJ1-2|TRBD1|TRBV28
TGTGCCAGCAGTTTTGGGGACAGGCCTAGGGGGGGCTACACCTTC
CASSFGDRPRGGYTF
>NA|TRBJ2-2|TRBD2|TRBV7-3
TGTGCCAGCAGCTCGGGAAGCGGGAGCACCGGGGAGCTGTTTTTT
CASSSGSGSTGELFF
>NA|TRBJ2-7|NA|TRBV30
TGTGCCTGGAGTATGACAGACAGGATCTACGAGCAGTACTTC
CAWSMTDRIYEQYF
>NA|TRBJ1-5|NA|TRBV27
TGTGCCAGCAGTTTATTTTTTCCCATGCGAAGCAATCAGCCCCAGCATTTT
CASSLFFPMRSNQPQHF
>NA|TRBJ2-2|TRBD1|TRBV5-4
TGTGCCAGCAGCTTGAGCCTTACAGGGGGCAGAGGGGAGCTGTTTTTT
CASSLSLTGGRGELFF
>NA|TRBJ2-7|TRBD2|TRBV6-5
TGTGCCAGCAGTTCCCGAGCGGGAGGACTCTACTACGAGCAGTACTTC
CASSSRAGGLYYEQYF
>NA|TRBJ2-3|NA|TRBV11-3
TGTGCCAGCAGCCCAGGAGGAACCACAGATACGCAGTATTTT
CASSPGGTTDTQYF
>NA|TRBJ1-2|TRBD1|TRBV11-3
TGTGCCAGCAGCTTAAGGGGGCTTAATGGCTACACCTTC
CASSLRGLNGYTF
>NA|TRBJ2-2|NA|TRBV5-1
TGCGCCAGCAGCGGAGGACTTTTACGGAACACCGGGGAGCTGTTTTTT
CASSGGLLRNTGELFF
>NA|TRBJ2-3|NA|TRBV3-1/TRBV3-2
TGTGCCAGCAGCCACGGAGTCAGCACAGATACGCAGTATTTT
CASSHGVSTDTQYF
>NA|TRBJ2-1|TRBD1|TRBV30
TGTGCCTGGAGTAGGGGGCGGAAATCCTACAATGAGCAGTTCTTC
CAWSRGRKSYNEQFF
>NA|TRBJ1-3|NA|TRBV7-2
TGTGCCAGCAGCTTAGCGCTGAGTGGAAACACCATATATTTT
CASSLALSGNTIYF
>NA|TRBJ2-3|NA|TRBV18
TGTGCCAGCTCACCAGTCGGGAGAAGCACAGATACGCAGTATTTT
CASSPVGRSTDTQYF
>NA|TRBJ2-1|TRBD2|TRBV10-1
TGCGCCAGCAGTACTAGCGGGATGATCAATGAGCAGTTCTTC
CASSTSGMINEQFF
>NA|TRBJ1-6|NA|TRBV7-2
TGTGCCAGCAGGGAAGGGGTCCATAATTCACCCCTCCACTTT
CASREGVHNSPLHF
>NA|TRBJ1-1|NA|TRBV19
TGTGCCAGTAGTCCGCGGGACGCATACACTGAAGCTTTCTTT
CASSPRDAYTEAFF
>NA|TRBJ2-1|NA|TRBV9
TGTGCCAGCAGCCCAGGGACTCCTAACAATGAGCAGTTCTTC
CASSPGTPNNEQFF
>NA|TRBJ2-3|TRBD1|TRBV6-1
TGTGCCAGCAGTGATGGGACAGGGACCACAGATACGCAGTATTTT
CASSDGTGTTDTQYF
>NA|TRBJ2-1|TRBD2|TRBV20-1
TGCAGTGCTAGTAAAACTAGCGGAGGCAATGAGCAGTTCTTC
CSASKTSGGNEQFF
>NA|TRBJ1-2|NA|TRBV3-1/TRBV3-2
TGTGCCAGCAGCCAATTCGGGGGATCGTATGGCTACACCTTC
CASSQFGGSYGYTF
>NA|TRBJ2-1|TRBD1|TRBV27
TGTGCCAGCAGAGGGGACAGCAATTTTCTTGAGCAGTTCTTC
CASRGDSNFLEQFF
>NA|TRBJ2-7|TRBD2|TRBV28
TGTGCCAGCAGGGGAGGGGCTAGCGCAAGCTACGAGCAGTACTTC
CASRGGASASYEQYF
>NA|TRBJ1-2|NA|TRBV7-9
TGTGCCAGCAGCTCTCAGGGTCACAATGGCTACACCTTC
CASSSQGHNGYTF
>NA|TRBJ2-5|TRBD2|TRBV5-1
TGCGCCAGCAGCCCCCGGGAGCGGGGTCCGGGGACCCAGTACTTC
CASSPRERGPGTQYF
>many|TRBJ2-3|NA|TRBV4-3
TGCGCCAGCAGCCAAGGACCAGGTACAGATACGCAGTATTTT
CASSQGPGTDTQYF
>NA|TRBJ1-4|NA|TRBV15
TGTGCCACCAGCAGAGGACTCGAACTGTTTTTT
CATSRGLELFF
>NA|TRBJ1-1|NA|TRBV4-3
TGCGCCAGCAGCCAAGGTCCCCGGGGTCTGGGGACTGAAGCTTTCTTT
CASSQGPRGLGTEAFF
>NA|TRBJ2-7|TRBD1|TRBV7-9
TGTGCCAGCAGCGCACCGGGACAGGGGGTCCACGAGCAGTACTTC
CASSAPGQGVHEQYF
>NA|TRBJ2-1|TRBD2|TRBV11-3
TGTGCCAGCAGCTTAGAAACTAGCGCCTACCACAATGAGCAGTTCTTC
CASSLETSAYHNEQFF
>NA|TRBJ2-3|TRBD2|TRBV5-1
TGCGCCAGCAGCCGTCGAACTACGGAGCGGGAGAGCACAGATACGCAGTATTTT
CASSRRTTERESTDTQYF
>NA|TRBJ1-4|NA|TRBV2
TGTGCCAGCAGGACAGAGGCTAATGAAAAACTGTTTTTT
CASRTEANEKLFF
>NA|TRBJ2-4|NA|TRBV7-2
TGTGCCAGCAGCCTACAGCCGGCGGGCATTCAGTACTTC
CASSLQPAGIQYF
>NA|TRBJ1-2|TRBD1|TRBV25-1
TGTGCCAGCAACAACAGGGGGTTTGGCTACACCTTC
CASNNRGFGYTF
>NA|TRBJ1-6|NA|TRBV28
TGTGCCAGCAGTATGGACAGAGTAATTCGGCCCCTCCACTTT
CASSMDRVIRPLHF
>NA|TRBJ1-1|NA|TRBV2
TGTGCCAGCAGCGGGGATAGCACTGAAGCTTTCTTT
CASSGDSTEAFF
>NA|TRBJ2-1|NA|TRBV4-1
TGCGCCAGCAGCCAAGATGGTACGGGCAATGAGCAGTTCTTC
CASSQDGTGNEQFF
>NA|TRBJ1-2|NA|TRBV24-1
TGTGCCACCAGTGATTATTCCTCTAACTATGGCTACACCTTC
CATSDYSSNYGYTF
>NA|TRBJ2-5|NA|TRBV10-1
TGCGCCAGCAGTGAGTCTAGGCAGACAAAAGAGACCCAGTACTTC
CASSESRQTKETQYF
>NA|TRBJ1-1|NA|TRBV18
TGTGCCAGCTCACCCGGGACTGACCGGAACACTGAAGCTTTCTTT
CASSPGTDRNTEAFF